This TCR beta chain was sequenced during a study of T cells after posttransplantation cyclophosphamide. TCRdb's table, derived via immunoSEQ multiplex PCR, lists solely in-frame clones and lacks some. The sample consists of 4,100 or so clones, 82% of them appearing once. In this sample, this clone turned up once. Cyclophosphamide on days +3 and +4 followed busulfan-fludarabine conditioning and a marrow graft. The TCR originated in a male patient in his fifties who received an allogeneic stem cell transplant from an unrelated donor, was CMV-positive, and had acute GVHD only. Some T cells could come from the graft donor. The source material was PBMCs, sampled 86 days after allogeneic stem cell transplant with posttransplant cyclophosphamide.

The CDR3 spells CASSLNRWTGESVANEKLFF. CDR3 coding DNA: TGCGCCAGCAGCTTGAACCGCTGGACAGGGGAATCGGTAGCTAATGAAAAACTGTTTTTT. The V call is TRBV5-1, the J call TRBJ1-4, with 9 bases identical to TRBD1. In germline, CDR1 is SGHRS, CDR2 YFSETQ. After removal of 1 base from V and 3 bases from J, the junction contained 16 bases not matched to a gene. There are 20 residues in the CDR3. The variable domain in full, completed from reference TRBV5-1 and TRBJ1-4, reads KAGVTQTPRYLIKTRGQQVTLSCSPISGHRSVSWYQQTPGQGLQFLFEYFSETQRNKGNFPGRFSGRQFSNSRSEMNVSTLELGDSALYLCASSLNRWTGESVANEKLFFGSGTQLSVL.